This is a list of T cell receptor beta chains from one sample in a study of T cell responses to AZD1222 COVID-19 vaccine. The protocol was immunoSEQ multiplex PCR, while the TCRdb copy is restricted to in-frame clones and leaves out a portion. The profile covers 100,000 to 150,000 clones, with over 85% appearing a single time and roughly 5.6% taken by the ten largest. The sequences come from peripheral blood, collected on day 0 of AZD1222 vaccination. These receptors were collected from an adult in good health. Each CDR3 is given with its conserved first and last residue. The D gene is left open where the match is weak. Clone size is not always given. Where it is, it says once, few, many or a class for expanded clones.

d_gene: -
v_gene: TRBV5-1
abundance: once
j_gene: TRBJ2-2
CDR3nt: TGCGCCAGCAGCTTGGAGAGGGTTCCCGGGGAGCTGTTTTTT
CDR3aa: CASSLERVPGELFF

d_gene: TRBD1
v_gene: TRBV28
abundance: -
j_gene: TRBJ2-7
CDR3nt: TGTGCCAGCAGTTTGACAGGGGCCTACGAGCAGTACTTC
CDR3aa: CASSLTGAYEQYF

d_gene: -
v_gene: TRBV29-1
abundance: once
j_gene: TRBJ2-5
CDR3nt: TGCAGCGTTGAAACAAGAGGGAGCGGCCAAGAGACCCAGTACTTC
CDR3aa: CSVETRGSGQETQYF

d_gene: -
v_gene: TRBV4-3
abundance: -
j_gene: TRBJ1-2
CDR3nt: TGCGCCAGCAGCCCACTCGTATCGTATGGCTACACCTTC
CDR3aa: CASSPLVSYGYTF

d_gene: TRBD1
v_gene: TRBV7-9
abundance: -
j_gene: TRBJ1-4
CDR3nt: TGTGCCAGCAGCTCGGGACAGGGGTATGAAAAACTGTTTTTT
CDR3aa: CASSSGQGYEKLFF

d_gene: TRBD2
v_gene: TRBV9
abundance: once
j_gene: TRBJ2-2
CDR3nt: TGTGCCAGCAGCTCCGGGACTAGCGGGAGAGGGGTCACCGGGGAGCTGTTTTTT
CDR3aa: CASSSGTSGRGVTGELFF

d_gene: -
v_gene: TRBV27
abundance: -
j_gene: TRBJ2-7
CDR3nt: TGTGCCAGCAGTTTCGCCGCTAGCGTGTCCTACGAGCAGTACTTC
CDR3aa: CASSFAASVSYEQYF

d_gene: -
v_gene: TRBV7-9
abundance: -
j_gene: TRBJ2-4
CDR3nt: TGTGCCAGCAGCTTGGCGTTACGGAACATTCAGTACTTC
CDR3aa: CASSLALRNIQYF

d_gene: -
v_gene: TRBV2
abundance: -
j_gene: TRBJ1-5
CDR3nt: TGTGCCAGCAGTGACACCGTTCAGCCCCAGCATTTT
CDR3aa: CASSDTVQPQHF

d_gene: -
v_gene: TRBV27
abundance: -
j_gene: TRBJ2-7
CDR3nt: TGTGCCAGCAGTTTAATCCCAGACGGTAGCTACGAGCAGTACTTC
CDR3aa: CASSLIPDGSYEQYF

d_gene: -
v_gene: TRBV6-5
abundance: -
j_gene: TRBJ1-4
CDR3nt: TGTGCCAGCGGGAGGGCAGGGATTAATGAAAAACTGTTTTTT
CDR3aa: CASGRAGINEKLFF

d_gene: -
v_gene: TRBV19
abundance: -
j_gene: TRBJ2-5
CDR3nt: TGTGCCAGTGGCATTAAGACCCAGTACTTC
CDR3aa: CASGIKTQYF

d_gene: -
v_gene: TRBV12-3/TRBV12-4
abundance: -
j_gene: TRBJ1-1
CDR3nt: TGTGCCAGCAGCCCGGGACTTAGCACTGAAGCTTTCTTT
CDR3aa: CASSPGLSTEAFF

d_gene: TRBD2
v_gene: TRBV11-2
abundance: -
j_gene: TRBJ2-7
CDR3nt: TGTGCCAGCACCGGAGGGCTAGCGGGAGGGCCATGGGAGCAGTACTTC
CDR3aa: CASTGGLAGGPWEQYF

d_gene: -
v_gene: TRBV28
abundance: -
j_gene: TRBJ2-7
CDR3nt: TGTGCCAGCCTGACCAGGGTACGGACAAACCCTCTCAGCTACGAGCAGTACTTC
CDR3aa: CASLTRVRTNPLSYEQYF

d_gene: -
v_gene: TRBV6-2/TRBV6-3
abundance: -
j_gene: TRBJ1-5
CDR3nt: TGTGCCAGCAGTTCCGGGACGACTAGCAATCAGCCCCAGCATTTT
CDR3aa: CASSSGTTSNQPQHF

d_gene: -
v_gene: TRBV4-2
abundance: -
j_gene: TRBJ2-3
CDR3nt: TGTGCCAGCAGCCAAGCAACGGGGGCAGATACGCAGTATTTT
CDR3aa: CASSQATGADTQYF

d_gene: TRBD2
v_gene: TRBV28
abundance: -
j_gene: TRBJ2-1
CDR3nt: TGTGCCAGCAAAGCGGGAGGGCCTACCTCCTACAATGAGCAGTTCTTC
CDR3aa: CASKAGGPTSYNEQFF

d_gene: TRBD1
v_gene: TRBV30
abundance: once
j_gene: TRBJ2-7
CDR3nt: TGTGCCTGGAGTATTCCAGGGGGATCCTACGAGCAGTACTTC
CDR3aa: CAWSIPGGSYEQYF

d_gene: TRBD1
v_gene: TRBV27
abundance: once
j_gene: TRBJ1-2
CDR3nt: TGTGCCAGCAGTATGACGCGACAGGGGGGCTATGGCTACACCTTC
CDR3aa: CASSMTRQGGYGYTF

d_gene: TRBD1
v_gene: TRBV5-1
abundance: once
j_gene: TRBJ2-7
CDR3nt: TGCGCCAGCAGCTACGGGACAGGGGGCTACGAGCAGTACTTC
CDR3aa: CASSYGTGGYEQYF

d_gene: TRBD2
v_gene: TRBV7-2
abundance: -
j_gene: TRBJ2-2
CDR3nt: TGTGCCAGCAGCTTATCAGCGGGGGCTTACAGTGGGGAGCTGTTTTTT
CDR3aa: CASSLSAGAYSGELFF

d_gene: -
v_gene: TRBV10-3
abundance: -
j_gene: TRBJ1-4
CDR3nt: TGTGCCATCAGTGAATACGGCAGGGCGGGAGAAAAACTGTTTTTT
CDR3aa: CAISEYGRAGEKLFF

d_gene: TRBD1
v_gene: TRBV27
abundance: -
j_gene: TRBJ1-2
CDR3nt: TGTGCCAGCAGTGCACAGGGGCGCCTCAATGGCTACACCTTC
CDR3aa: CASSAQGRLNGYTF

d_gene: -
v_gene: TRBV28
abundance: -
j_gene: TRBJ1-4
CDR3nt: TGTGCCAGCAGTTTAGTAGGCCAGGTGAATGAAAAACTGTTTTTT
CDR3aa: CASSLVGQVNEKLFF

d_gene: -
v_gene: TRBV2
abundance: -
j_gene: TRBJ2-7
CDR3nt: TGTGCCAGCAGTGAATCGAACTACGAGCAGTACTTC
CDR3aa: CASSESNYEQYF

d_gene: -
v_gene: TRBV30
abundance: -
j_gene: TRBJ1-1
CDR3nt: TGTGCCTGGAGTCATTTCGCTCAGGGAGTCGCTGAAGCTTTCTTT
CDR3aa: CAWSHFAQGVAEAFF

d_gene: -
v_gene: TRBV27
abundance: -
j_gene: TRBJ2-1
CDR3nt: TGTGCCAGCAAGGGCCGGGGGGCACGCGAGCAGTTCTTC
CDR3aa: CASKGRGAREQFF

d_gene: -
v_gene: TRBV12-3/TRBV12-4
abundance: -
j_gene: TRBJ2-2
CDR3nt: TGTGCCAGCAGTGACAACACCGGGGAGCTGTTTTTT
CDR3aa: CASSDNTGELFF

d_gene: TRBD1
v_gene: TRBV2
abundance: -
j_gene: TRBJ2-1
CDR3nt: TGTGCCAGCAGCTTTCCGGGACAGGGACACAATGAGCAGTTCTTC
CDR3aa: CASSFPGQGHNEQFF

d_gene: -
v_gene: TRBV2
abundance: -
j_gene: TRBJ1-6
CDR3nt: TGTGCCAGCAGCGCTCAAGGGGATAATTCACCCCTCCACTTT
CDR3aa: CASSAQGDNSPLHF

d_gene: TRBD1
v_gene: TRBV7-2
abundance: few
j_gene: TRBJ1-4
CDR3nt: TGTGCCAGCAGCTTGGACAGGCAAAAACTGTTTTTT
CDR3aa: CASSLDRQKLFF

d_gene: -
v_gene: TRBV5-1
abundance: -
j_gene: TRBJ2-1
CDR3nt: TGCGCCAGCAGCCCCGTTAGCGTCCAAAATGAGCAGTTCTTC
CDR3aa: CASSPVSVQNEQFF

d_gene: TRBD1
v_gene: TRBV13
abundance: -
j_gene: TRBJ1-2
CDR3nt: TGTGCCAGCAGTTTACAGGGGGCGCGGGATGGCTACACCTTC
CDR3aa: CASSLQGARDGYTF

d_gene: -
v_gene: TRBV29-1
abundance: -
j_gene: TRBJ1-1
CDR3nt: TGCAGCGTTGAGGCTTTGGGGAACACTGAAGCTTTCTTT
CDR3aa: CSVEALGNTEAFF

d_gene: -
v_gene: TRBV6-6
abundance: -
j_gene: TRBJ1-1
CDR3nt: TGTGCCTGTCGAGAGAAGACAGGCTTTTACACTGAAGCTTTCTTT
CDR3aa: CACREKTGFYTEAFF

d_gene: TRBD1
v_gene: TRBV11-3
abundance: once
j_gene: TRBJ1-1
CDR3nt: TGTGCCAGCAGCACGGGACAGGGCACTGAAGCTTTCTTT
CDR3aa: CASSTGQGTEAFF

d_gene: -
v_gene: TRBV7-8
abundance: -
j_gene: TRBJ2-7
CDR3nt: TGTGCCAGCAGCCGCCAATCGGGGCCCTACGAGCAGTACTTC
CDR3aa: CASSRQSGPYEQYF

d_gene: -
v_gene: TRBV2
abundance: -
j_gene: TRBJ1-1
CDR3nt: TGTGCCACCCCGTGGGTCCCCCAGAACACTGAAGCTTTCTTT
CDR3aa: CATPWVPQNTEAFF

d_gene: -
v_gene: TRBV6-5
abundance: -
j_gene: TRBJ2-2
CDR3nt: TGTGCCAGCATAGACCCGGGGGGCGGGACCGGGGAGCTGTTTTTT
CDR3aa: CASIDPGGGTGELFF

d_gene: -
v_gene: TRBV28
abundance: -
j_gene: TRBJ1-2
CDR3nt: TGTGCCAGCAGTTTGCTCCGGGCGGACTATGGCTACACCTTC
CDR3aa: CASSLLRADYGYTF

d_gene: TRBD2
v_gene: TRBV19
abundance: few
j_gene: TRBJ2-1
CDR3nt: TGTGCCAGTAGTAACCTGGCGGGAGAGCACAATGAGCAGTTCTTC
CDR3aa: CASSNLAGEHNEQFF

d_gene: -
v_gene: TRBV7-2
abundance: -
j_gene: TRBJ1-2
CDR3nt: TGTGCCAGCAGCTTAGTTCGACTGGGGTCTGGCTACACCTTC
CDR3aa: CASSLVRLGSGYTF

d_gene: -
v_gene: TRBV6-2/TRBV6-3
abundance: -
j_gene: TRBJ1-5
CDR3nt: TGTGCCAGCAGCCAGTCTCGGAATCAGCCCCAGCATTTT
CDR3aa: CASSQSRNQPQHF

d_gene: -
v_gene: TRBV30
abundance: -
j_gene: TRBJ2-3
CDR3nt: TGTGCCTGGAACCCCCCGCCGAGCACAGATACGCAGTATTTT
CDR3aa: CAWNPPPSTDTQYF

d_gene: -
v_gene: TRBV27
abundance: -
j_gene: TRBJ2-1
CDR3nt: TGTGCCAGCACTGTGTACGGGACCCCAACGGGCAATGAGCAGTTCTTC
CDR3aa: CASTVYGTPTGNEQFF

d_gene: -
v_gene: TRBV6-6
abundance: -
j_gene: TRBJ1-1
CDR3nt: TGTGCCAGCATAGAGAGGAACACTGAAGCTTTCTTT
CDR3aa: CASIERNTEAFF

d_gene: -
v_gene: TRBV11-3
abundance: -
j_gene: TRBJ2-1
CDR3nt: TGTGCCAGCAGTCCAAATTCGGGGTACAATGAGCAGTTCTTC
CDR3aa: CASSPNSGYNEQFF

d_gene: -
v_gene: TRBV30
abundance: -
j_gene: TRBJ2-3
CDR3nt: TGTGCCTGGAGCGTCGGCTCGGCGACAGATACGCAGTATTTT
CDR3aa: CAWSVGSATDTQYF

d_gene: -
v_gene: TRBV5-1
abundance: -
j_gene: TRBJ1-1
CDR3nt: TGCGCCAGCAGCTTGGATACAACGAACACTGAAGCTTTCTTT
CDR3aa: CASSLDTTNTEAFF

d_gene: -
v_gene: TRBV7-2
abundance: once
j_gene: TRBJ1-2
CDR3nt: TGTGCCAGCAGCTTACGGGTCCGAGATCCTAACTATGGCTACACCTTC
CDR3aa: CASSLRVRDPNYGYTF

d_gene: -
v_gene: TRBV7-8
abundance: -
j_gene: TRBJ1-3
CDR3nt: TGTGCCAGCAGCCCACAGGGAAACACCATATATTTT
CDR3aa: CASSPQGNTIYF

d_gene: -
v_gene: TRBV4-1
abundance: -
j_gene: TRBJ2-7
CDR3nt: TGCGCCAGCAGCCAAGAGTTCGGACAGCGATACTTC
CDR3aa: CASSQEFGQRYF

d_gene: TRBD1
v_gene: TRBV7-2
abundance: -
j_gene: TRBJ1-5
CDR3nt: TGTGCCAGCAGCTTGAGACAGGGGGCGCGGATGGGTCAGCCCCAGCATTTT
CDR3aa: CASSLRQGARMGQPQHF

d_gene: TRBD2
v_gene: TRBV2
abundance: -
j_gene: TRBJ2-1
CDR3nt: TGTGCCAGCAGTGAACCCCTAGCGGGGGGGCAGGATGAGCAGTTCTTC
CDR3aa: CASSEPLAGGQDEQFF

d_gene: TRBD2
v_gene: TRBV2
abundance: -
j_gene: TRBJ2-7
CDR3nt: TGTGCCAGCGCACTAAGCGGGAGGGCCGACGAGCAGTACTTC
CDR3aa: CASALSGRADEQYF

d_gene: -
v_gene: TRBV19
abundance: once
j_gene: TRBJ1-5
CDR3nt: TGTGCCAGTAGTATCCCCAGGGGCCCAGATCAGCCCCAGCATTTT
CDR3aa: CASSIPRGPDQPQHF

d_gene: -
v_gene: TRBV4-2
abundance: once
j_gene: TRBJ1-5
CDR3nt: TGTGCCAGCAGCCAAGACAGGCCGACGAATCAGCCCCAGCATTTT
CDR3aa: CASSQDRPTNQPQHF